This TCR beta chain originates from a study of blood T cell repertoires in COVID-19. As for the study in general: Acute and convalescent COVID-19 specimens originated in the United States, Italy and Spain. PBMCs, B-cell-depleted T cells, or T cells provided the cDNA or gDNA that made up the material.

Authors' analysis steps: By means of reference gene primer amplification, nucleated cell counts were estimated. Assay used: immunoSEQ multiplex PCR; TCRdb lists only in-frame clones, some missing. V, J and clone size are taken as reported in that table, and D and trimming were inferred from the DNA itself. This table holds roughly 250,000 clones, approximately 91% found once. The source is a woman aged 35 to 49 who had recovered from COVID-19. Sequencing was performed on peripheral blood.

This CDR3 is CASSQGQGSLYEQYF. The CDR3 DNA is TGTGCCAGCAGCCAGGGACAGGGTTCCCTATACGAGCAGTACTTC. The chain uses TRBV4-2 and TRBJ2-7; 9 bases map to TRBD1. V trimming: 3 bases; J trimming: 4 bases; junction bases outside the gene matches: 7. The CDR3 loop spans 15 amino acids. Germline V gene data show CDR1 as LGHNA and CDR2 as YNFKEQ.